This is a list of T cell receptor beta chains from one sample in a study of blood T cell repertoires in COVID-19. The method was immunoSEQ multiplex PCR; TCRdb's version includes in-frame clones alone and lacks a portion of them. The sample carries approximately 220,000 clones, around 82% recorded once. The sample taken for sequencing was PBMCs or T cells enriched from blood (not recorded which). The receptors shown here come from a woman aged 35 to 49 with acute COVID-19. CDR3s include the opening cysteine and the closing phenylalanine or tryptophan. The D gene is left open where the match is weak. The size field is filled for only some rows; it gives once, few, many or a size class.

V gene | D gene | clone size | CDR3 protein
TRBV30 | TRBD2 | once | CAWSVPAGGRQETQYF
TRBV19 | . | . | CASSIGAYNEQFF
TRBV4-1 | TRBD1 | . | CASSLDRGPDSPLHF
TRBV27 | TRBD1 | once | CASRAGRGRTEAFF
TRBV10-3 | TRBD1 | . | CAISGDSYGYTF
TRBV28 | . | . | CASSVTGTPTEAFF
TRBV7-8 | TRBD2 | . | CASSPPGAGGQPYNEQFF
TRBV5-3 | TRBD2 | . | CARSGAGAYNEQFF
TRBV6-6 | . | . | CASRFGTSQETQYF
TRBV28 | . | . | CASSLGQIEAFF
TRBV5-8 | TRBD1 | . | CASSLWDRRYEQYF
TRBV6-6 | . | once | CASSLPGQDNEQFF
TRBV28 | . | . | CASSGDFYGYTF
TRBV6-2/TRBV6-3 | . | many | CASSYELNTEAFF
TRBV9 | . | . | CASSVARSGLTDTQYF
TRBV4-2 | TRBD1 | . | CASSSHPQGRESGYTF
TRBV5-1 | TRBD1 | . | CASSFRQGGRETQYF
TRBV11-3 | . | once | CASSSLGGNTGELFF
TRBV4-1 | . | . | CASSQDITGLFYGYTF
TRBV6-5 | . | . | CASSPREGRNTIYF
TRBV20-1 | . | few | CSALPGVNTF
TRBV20-1 | . | . | CSQRRAGTQYF
TRBV28 | TRBD1 | . | CASSHGTASGANVLTF
TRBV15 | TRBD2 | . | CATSKGLREATDTQYF
TRBV5-1 | . | once | CASSLGSQGSYEQYF
TRBV4-1 | TRBD1 | . | CASSEDRDSIQETQYF
TRBV5-1 | TRBD2 | . | CASSASGTSEADTQYF
TRBV18 | . | . | CASSKERINQPQHF
TRBV9 | . | many | CASSVIAADGELFF
TRBV7-2 | TRBD1 | . | CASSLIWDRVGNQPQHF
TRBV3-1/TRBV3-2 | . | once | CASSQGQLAPGELFF
TRBV7-2 | TRBD1 | . | CASTTGASPEAFF
TRBV27 | . | . | CASSSGMRGHTDTQYF
TRBV10-3 | . | . | CAISQENNYGYTF
TRBV5-1 | TRBD1 | . | CASSLFPQQGASKNQPQHF
TRBV29-1 | . | few | CSARVTGGLEQYF
TRBV4-3 | . | . | CASSHLTRGPNEQFF
TRBV28 | TRBD1 | . | CASRPQGAGYYGYTF
TRBV4-3 | . | . | CASSQDTSRGETQYF
TRBV30 | . | . | CAWSSTPTNYGYTF
TRBV19 | TRBD1 | . | CASSIGDSYEQYF
TRBV28 | TRBD2 | many | CASSLGRAGGSYEQYF
TRBV12-3/TRBV12-4 | . | . | CASSSNEKLFF
TRBV12-5 | TRBD2 | few | CASGLAGGTGEQFF